A single sample is the source of the 12 T cell receptor beta chains below, sequenced in a study of cytomegalovirus exposure and HLA in healthy donors. The primer mix had 60 Vbeta and 13 Jbeta primers. The method was immunoSEQ multiplex PCR; TCRdb's version includes in-frame clones alone and lacks a portion of them. The sample comprises about 97,000 clones, around 60% of which are singletons, and about 4.9% rests with the top ten. Material: PBMCs. All receptors derive from a human donor in good health.

The V and J genes are TRBV30 and TRBJ1-2; 7 bases fit TRBD1. The CDR3 runs 13 residues. The V and J ends lost 8 bases and 8 bases, in that order; junction bases with no gene match: 14. The germline V gene has CDR1 GTSNPN and CDR2 SVGIG (reference sequence). CDR3 loop: CARGLQGSGGYTF. CDR3 DNA: TGTGCCCGAGGGTTACAGGGGTCGGGGGGCTACACCTTC.

The chain combines TRBV9 with TRBJ2-3, with D perhaps TRBD2 (5 bases). The CDR3 covers 16 residues. Germline CDR1 and CDR2: SGDLS and YYNGEE. Trimming removed 3 bases at V and 5 bases at J, with 19 bases between. The CDR3 DNA follows: TGTGCCAGCAGCGGAGGACTTCCAGGCCCCCAAGATACGCAGTATTTT. As protein: CASSGGLPGPQDTQYF.

The rearrangement links TRBV11-2 to TRBJ2-7; 10 bases fit TRBD2. Germline loops: CDR1 SGHAT, CDR2 FQNNGV. This CDR3 spans 16 amino acids. V was clipped by 5 bases and J by 1 base; unmatched bases: 8. CDR3 protein: CASSPPGLAASYEQYF. CDR3 nucleotide sequence: TGTGCCAGCAGCCCCCCCGGACTAGCGGCATCCTACGAGCAGTACTTC.

The chain is built from TRBV7-2 and TRBJ2-7; 8 bases line up with TRBD2. Germline loops: CDR1 SGHTA, CDR2 FQGNSA. Trimming at V came to 7 bases and at J to 2 bases, leaving 7 bases not matched to a gene. The CDR3 spans 14 residues. The CDR3 region has the DNA TGTGCCAGCACTAATCGGGGGGGACCCTACGAGCAGTACTTC. Its protein is CASTNRGGPYEQYF.

This chain links TRBV28 with TRBJ1-5; D perhaps matches TRBD1 (5 bases). Germline V lookup: CDR1 MDHEN, CDR2 SYDVKM. CDR3 length: 15 residues. The V and J ends lost 5 bases and 2 bases respectively, with 13 bases between them. CDR3 coding DNA: TGTGCCAGCAGTGGGCCCGGCAGGGGCAATCAGCCCCAGCATTTT. Its translation is CASSGPGRGNQPQHF.

The V call is TRBV5-1, the J call TRBJ2-7, with 9 nucleotides matching TRBD2. Germline CDR1 SGHRS, CDR2 YFSETQ. Germline trimming cut 0 bases from V and 5 bases from J; bases unmatched to any gene: 0. CDR3 length equals 13 residues. CDR3: CASSLASGNEQYF. In DNA, the CDR3 is TGCGCCAGCAGCTTGGCTAGCGGGAACGAGCAGTACTTC.

The rearrangement joins TRBV19 to TRBJ1-3; 7 bases map to TRBD1. CDR3 length: 14 amino acids. Germline V gene sequence: CDR1 LNHDA, CDR2 SQIVND (reference sequence). The J segment lost 4 bases and the V segment lost 5 bases, leaving 5 bases of the junction unmatched. Here the CDR3 reads CASSDRVSGNTIYF. CDR3 DNA sequence: TGTGCCAGTAGTGACAGGGTATCGGGAAACACCATATATTTT.

The chain uses TRBV9 and TRBJ2-1; tentatively, D is TRBD2 (6 bases). The CDR3 consists of 14 residues. Trimming took off 0 bases at V and 9 bases at J, with 13 bases between the two ends. Germline V gene sequence: CDR1 SGDLS, CDR2 YYNGEE. CDR3 bases: TGTGCCAGCAGCGTAGACGGGAGTGCAGGTGAGCAGTTCTTC. Protein product: CASSVDGSAGEQFF.

The V and J genes are TRBV6-4 and TRBJ2-1, with 11 nucleotides matching TRBD2. Germline trimming cut 6 bases from V and 8 bases from J; bases unmatched to any gene: 9. The length of the CDR3 is 15 residues. Per germline, CDR1 MRHNA and CDR2 SNTAGT. CDR3 nucleotides: TGTGCCAGCAGCCCGACTAGCGGGAAGTTCCATGAGCAGTTCTTC. This codes for CASSPTSGKFHEQFF.

The J gene is TRBJ2-1, the V gene TRBV9; 9 nucleotides line up with TRBD2. The germline gives CDR1 SGDLS, CDR2 YYNGEE. J gave up 3 bases and V 5 bases, and 9 bases lay outside the gene matches. The CDR3 length is 16 residues. The CDR3 DNA reads as TGTGCCAGCAGTCGGGACCTAGCGGGGTTCTACAATGAGCAGTTCTTC. Protein: CASSRDLAGFYNEQFF. The full variable domain, with the rest looked up from reference TRBV9 and TRBJ2-1, is DSGVTQTPKHLITATGQRVTLRCSPRSGDLSVYWYQQSLDQGLQFLIQYYNGEERAKGNILERFSAQQFPDLHSELNLSSLELGDSALYFCASSRDLAGFYNEQFFGPGTRLTVL.

This chain connects TRBV6-1 to TRBJ2-4; D is undetermined. Per the germline V gene, CDR1 is MNHNS and CDR2 is SASEGT. Trimming removed 2 bases from V and 0 bases from J, with 8 bases in between. The CDR3 is made up of 15 amino acids. This CDR3 is CASSEPGLAKNIQYF. DNA for the CDR3: TGTGCCAGCAGTGAACCGGGTTTAGCCAAAAACATTCAGTACTTC.

In this sample, this clone turned up a few times. The J gene is TRBJ1-1, the V gene TRBV4-1; D gene uncertain. The CDR3 loop spans 16 amino acids. The V end was cut by 0 bases, the J end by 4 bases, with 15 bases between. The germline V gene encodes CDR1 MGHRA and CDR2 YSYEKL. CDR3 coding DNA: TGCGCCAGCAGCCAAGATGGGGTAAGCCGGGGCACTGAAGCTTTCTTT. Translation: CASSQDGVSRGTEAFF.